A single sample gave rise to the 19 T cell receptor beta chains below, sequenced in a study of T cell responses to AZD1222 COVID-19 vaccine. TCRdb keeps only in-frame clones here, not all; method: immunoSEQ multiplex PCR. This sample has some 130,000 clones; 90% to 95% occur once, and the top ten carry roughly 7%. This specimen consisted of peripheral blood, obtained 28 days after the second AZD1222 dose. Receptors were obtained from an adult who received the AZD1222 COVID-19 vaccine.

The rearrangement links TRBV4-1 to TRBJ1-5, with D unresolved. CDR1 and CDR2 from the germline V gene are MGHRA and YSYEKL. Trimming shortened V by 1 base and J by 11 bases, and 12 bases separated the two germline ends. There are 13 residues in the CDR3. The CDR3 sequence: CASSQGIGRAQHF. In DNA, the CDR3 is TGCGCCAGCAGCCAAGGGATTGGGAGGGCCCAGCATTTT.

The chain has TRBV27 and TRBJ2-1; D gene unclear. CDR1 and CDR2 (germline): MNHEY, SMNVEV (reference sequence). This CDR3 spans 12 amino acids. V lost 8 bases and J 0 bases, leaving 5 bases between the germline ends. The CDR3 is CASSTSYNEQFF. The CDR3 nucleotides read TGTGCCAGCTCCACCTCCTACAATGAGCAGTTCTTC.

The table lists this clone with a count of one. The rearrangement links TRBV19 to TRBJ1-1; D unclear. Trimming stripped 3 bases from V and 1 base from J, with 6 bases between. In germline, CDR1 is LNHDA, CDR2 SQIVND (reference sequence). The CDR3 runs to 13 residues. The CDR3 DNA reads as TGTGCCAGTAGTATCGGGCGGAACACTGAAGCTTTCTTT. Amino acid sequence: CASSIGRNTEAFF. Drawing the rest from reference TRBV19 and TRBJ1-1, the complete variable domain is DGGITQSPKYLFRKEGQNVTLSCEQNLNHDAMYWYRQDPGQGLRLIYYSQIVNDFQKGDIAEGYSVSREKKESFPLTVTSAQKNPTAFYLCASSIGRNTEAFFGQGTRLTVV.

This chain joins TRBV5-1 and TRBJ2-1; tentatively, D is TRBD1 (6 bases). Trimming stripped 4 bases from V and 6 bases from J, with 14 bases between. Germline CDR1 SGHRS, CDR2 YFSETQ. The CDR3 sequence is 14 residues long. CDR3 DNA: TGCGCCAGCAGCGTACCGGACAGAGGCAATGAGCAGTTCTTC. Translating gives CASSVPDRGNEQFF.

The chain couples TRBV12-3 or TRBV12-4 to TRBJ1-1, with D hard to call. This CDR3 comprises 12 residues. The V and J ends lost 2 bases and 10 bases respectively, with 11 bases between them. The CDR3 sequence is CASSLQGLRAFF. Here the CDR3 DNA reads TGTGCCAGCAGTTTACAAGGGCTCAGAGCTTTCTTT.

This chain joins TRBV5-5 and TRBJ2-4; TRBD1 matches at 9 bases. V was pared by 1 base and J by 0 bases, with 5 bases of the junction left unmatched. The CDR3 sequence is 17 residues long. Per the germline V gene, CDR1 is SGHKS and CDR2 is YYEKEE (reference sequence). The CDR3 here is CASSLLGTGLAKNIQYF. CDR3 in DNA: TGTGCCAGCAGCTTGTTGGGGACAGGGCTAGCCAAAAACATTCAGTACTTC. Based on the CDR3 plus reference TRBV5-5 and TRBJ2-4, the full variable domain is DAGVTQSPTHLIKTRGQQVTLRCSPISGHKSVSWYQQVLGQGPQFIFQYYEKEERGRGNFPDRFSARQFPNYSSELNVNALLLGDSALYLCASSLLGTGLAKNIQYFGAGTRLSVL.

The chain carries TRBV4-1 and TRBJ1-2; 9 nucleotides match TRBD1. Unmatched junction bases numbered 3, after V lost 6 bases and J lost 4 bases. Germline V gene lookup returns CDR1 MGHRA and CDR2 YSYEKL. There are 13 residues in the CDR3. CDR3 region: CASRPTGGYGYTF. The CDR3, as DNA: TGCGCCAGCAGACCGACAGGGGGCTATGGCTACACCTTC.

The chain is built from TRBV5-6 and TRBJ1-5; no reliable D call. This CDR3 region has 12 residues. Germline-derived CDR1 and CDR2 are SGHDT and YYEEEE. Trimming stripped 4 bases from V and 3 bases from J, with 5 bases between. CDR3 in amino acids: CASSVPNQPQHF. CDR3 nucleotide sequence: TGTGCCAGCAGCGTCCCCAATCAGCCCCAGCATTTT.

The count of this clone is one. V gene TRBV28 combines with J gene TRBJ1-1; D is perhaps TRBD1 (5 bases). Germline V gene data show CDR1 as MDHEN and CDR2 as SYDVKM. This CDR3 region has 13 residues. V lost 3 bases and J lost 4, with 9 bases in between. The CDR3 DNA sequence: TGTGCCAGCAGTTTTGCAGGGATCACTGAAGCTTTCTTT. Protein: CASSFAGITEAFF.

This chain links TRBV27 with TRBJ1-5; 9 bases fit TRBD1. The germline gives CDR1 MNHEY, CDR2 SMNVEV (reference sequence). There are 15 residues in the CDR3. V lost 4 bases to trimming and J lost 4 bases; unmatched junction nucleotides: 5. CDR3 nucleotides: TGTGCCAGCAGTTACGGGACAGGGTGGAATCAGCCCCAGCATTTT. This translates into CASSYGTGWNQPQHF.

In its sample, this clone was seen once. The CDR3 bases are TGTGCCTGGAGCCAGACAGGGACTGAAGCTTTCTTT. Amino acids: CAWSQTGTEAFF. The chain joins TRBV30 to TRBJ1-1; 7 nucleotides match TRBD1. This CDR3 spans 12 amino acids. The J segment lost 5 bases and the V segment lost 3 bases, leaving 3 bases of the junction unmatched. Germline CDR1 reads GTSNPN; CDR2 reads SVGIG (reference sequence).

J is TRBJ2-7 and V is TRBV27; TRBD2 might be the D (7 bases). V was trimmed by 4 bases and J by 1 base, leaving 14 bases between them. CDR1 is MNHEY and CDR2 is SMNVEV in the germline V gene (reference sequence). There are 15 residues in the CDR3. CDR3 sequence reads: CASSSPRGASYEQYF. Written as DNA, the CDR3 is TGTGCCAGCAGTTCCCCCCGGGGGGCATCCTACGAGCAGTACTTC.

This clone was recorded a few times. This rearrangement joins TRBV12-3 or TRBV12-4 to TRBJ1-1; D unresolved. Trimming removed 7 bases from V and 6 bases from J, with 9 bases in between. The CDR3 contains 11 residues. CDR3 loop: CASTNAAEAFF. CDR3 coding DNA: TGTGCCAGCACCAACGCGGCTGAAGCTTTCTTT.

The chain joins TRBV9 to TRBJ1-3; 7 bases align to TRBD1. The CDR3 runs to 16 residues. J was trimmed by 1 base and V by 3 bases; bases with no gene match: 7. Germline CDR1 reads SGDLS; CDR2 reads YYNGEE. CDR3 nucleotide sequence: TGTGCCAGCAGCGCGACAGGGCGGCGGTCTGGAAACACCATATATTTT. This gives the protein CASSATGRRSGNTIYF.

The CDR3 reads CASSIEAGTMNTEAFF. Here the CDR3 DNA reads TGTGCCAGTAGTATAGAGGCGGGAACCATGAACACTGAAGCTTTCTTT. This rearrangement joins TRBV19 to TRBJ1-1; D gene ambiguous. In germline, CDR1 is LNHDA, CDR2 SQIVND (reference sequence). Trimming took off 0 bases at V and 0 bases at J, with 11 bases between the two ends. The CDR3 extends over 16 amino acids.

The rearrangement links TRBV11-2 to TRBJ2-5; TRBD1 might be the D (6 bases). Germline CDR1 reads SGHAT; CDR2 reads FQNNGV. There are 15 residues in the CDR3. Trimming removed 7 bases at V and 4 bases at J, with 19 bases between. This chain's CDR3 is CASNVIQGRGETQYF. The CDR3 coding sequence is TGTGCCAGCAACGTCATACAGGGACGAGGAGAGACCCAGTACTTC.

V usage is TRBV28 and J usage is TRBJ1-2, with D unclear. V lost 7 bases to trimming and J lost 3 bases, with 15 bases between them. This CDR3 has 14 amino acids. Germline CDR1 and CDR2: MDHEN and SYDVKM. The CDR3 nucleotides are TGTGCCAGCATCGAGGCCGGAAATTACTATGGCTACACCTTC. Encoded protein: CASIEAGNYYGYTF.

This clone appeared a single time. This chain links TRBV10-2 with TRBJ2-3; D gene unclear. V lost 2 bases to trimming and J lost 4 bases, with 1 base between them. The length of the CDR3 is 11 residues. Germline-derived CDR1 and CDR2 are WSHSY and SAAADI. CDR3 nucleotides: TGCGCCAGCAGTGAGGCAGATACGCAGTATTTT. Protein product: CASSEADTQYF.

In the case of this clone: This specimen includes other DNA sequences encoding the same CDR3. CDR3 in amino acids: CASSLAGGQETQYF. The CDR3 region has the DNA TGCGCCAGCAGCTTGGCCGGAGGTCAAGAGACCCAGTACTTC. The V call is TRBV5-1, the J call TRBJ2-5; tentatively, D is TRBD2 (5 bases). Germline CDR1 and CDR2: SGHRS and YFSETQ. Trimming took off 0 bases at V and 2 bases at J, with 8 bases between the two ends. This CDR3 is built from 14 residues.